This T cell receptor (beta chain) was documented in a study of blood T cells in healthy people across ages. Study-level results: PBMCs left unsorted prevented a conclusive naive versus antigen-experienced comparison.

This clonotype was detected only a few times. Its matching antigen is unknown. The use of a sample-barcoded 5' primer and a J-beta primer mix characterized a second PCR of about 7 to 12 cycles. A template-switch adaptor with 12 random nucleotides tagged each cDNA molecule. TCRdb called the 5' RACE reads again in MiXCR, with one record for every CDR3 protein. The sample includes about 1.6 million distinct CDR3 sequences, roughly 32% of them seen just once. Germline trimming cut 6 bases from V and 6 bases from J; bases unmatched to any gene: 4. The CDR3 covers 14 residues. Germline loops: CDR1 SEHNR, CDR2 FQNEAQ (reference sequence).

The rearrangement joins TRBV7-9 to TRBJ2-3; 12 positions match TRBD1. This TCR derives from a woman younger than 45 in good health. Sequencing input: blood. CDR3 bases: TGTGCCAGCAGGCTGGGACAGGGGGCTGATACGCAGTATTTT. This codes for CASRLGQGADTQYF.